A single sample gave rise to the 16 T cell receptor beta chains below, sequenced in a study of technical replicates of blood from several donors. Sequenced by immunoSEQ multiplex PCR; TCRdb stores in-frame clones only, minus some. The sample includes tens of thousands of clones, 80% to 95% of them seen just once. Specimen: PBMCs. These receptors were taken from a human donor in good health. Some clones in this sample may be carry-over from other donors' samples.

V usage is TRBV4-2 and J usage is TRBJ2-3, with D perhaps matching TRBD2 (5 bases). Germline lookup yields CDR1 LGHNA and CDR2 YNFKEQ. The V end lost 1 base, the J end lost 3 bases, and 11 bases lay between the germline ends. The CDR3 loop spans 15 amino acids. In nucleotides, the CDR3 is TGTGCCAGCAGCCAAGTGTCTCGGGGAACAGATACGCAGTATTTT. Translated: CASSQVSRGTDTQYF.

This chain uses TRBV7-9 with TRBJ2-5; D possibly corresponds to TRBD1 (7 bases). V lost 4 bases and J lost 4, with 16 bases in between. There are 15 residues in the CDR3. Germline values: CDR1 SEHNR, CDR2 FQNEAQ (reference sequence). CDR3 coding DNA: TGTGCCAGCAGCTCAGTCGGAGGGGGCCGAGAGACCCAGTACTTC. Translated: CASSSVGGGRETQYF.

The rearrangement joins TRBV2 to TRBJ2-3, with TRBD2 identical over 11 bases. Germline V CDR1 and CDR2: SNHLY, FYNNEI. V gave up 0 bases and J gave up 13 bases; unmatched junction bases: 9. The CDR3 has 15 amino acids. CDR3 sequence reads: CASSEARLAGGPKYF. The CDR3 DNA reads TGTGCCAGCAGTGAAGCTAGGCTAGCGGGGGGCCCCAAGTATTTT.

This chain links TRBV6-5 with TRBJ2-2; D ambiguous. V was clipped by 9 bases and J by 0 bases, with 11 bases between them. Germline V CDR1 and CDR2: MNHEY, SVGAGI. There are 14 residues in the CDR3. CDR3 DNA sequence: TGTGCCAGTCACCCCACAGCGAACACCGGGGAGCTGTTTTTT. Translated: CASHPTANTGELFF.

V and J are TRBV5-1 and TRBJ2-1; 13 bases are shared with TRBD2. CDR1 SGHRS and CDR2 YFSETQ come from the germline V gene. The ends lost 4 bases at V and 7 bases at J; junction bases unmatched: 5. This CDR3 is 15 amino acids long. The CDR3 protein is CASSRLAGGGNEQFF. CDR3 coding DNA: TGCGCCAGCAGCCGACTAGCGGGGGGAGGTAATGAGCAGTTCTTC. The whole variable domain, remainder taken from reference TRBV5-1 and TRBJ2-1, is KAGVTQTPRYLIKTRGQQVTLSCSPISGHRSVSWYQQTPGQGLQFLFEYFSETQRNKGNFPGRFSGRQFSNSRSEMNVSTLELGDSALYLCASSRLAGGGNEQFFGPGTRLTVL.

On this clone: Other nucleotide sequences in the sample specify the same CDR3. The gene calls are TRBV29-1 and TRBJ1-1; D is ambiguous. The CDR3 runs to 10 residues. V was shortened by 5 bases and J by 3 bases, with 4 bases between the two germline ends. CDR1 and CDR2 (germline): SQVTM, ANQGSEA. The CDR3 region is CSVPDTEAFF. CDR3 coding DNA: TGCAGCGTTCCGGACACTGAAGCTTTCTTT.

This clone was detected a few times. V is TRBV2 and J is TRBJ1-2; D is unresolved. Germline loops: CDR1 SNHLY, CDR2 FYNNEI. The CDR3 consists of 13 residues. Trimming shortened V by 4 bases and J by 2 bases, and 8 bases separated the two germline ends. The CDR3 here is CASSGSSNYGYTF. The CDR3 nucleotides are TGTGCCAGCAGTGGTAGCAGCAACTATGGCTACACCTTC.

This chain's CDR3 is CASSLGLARGGETQYF. The CDR3 nucleotides read TGCGCCAGCAGCTTGGGACTAGCCCGAGGGGGAGAGACCCAGTACTTC. The rearrangement links TRBV5-1 to TRBJ2-5, with a possible D match to TRBD2 (7 bases). Germline V CDR1 and CDR2: SGHRS, YFSETQ. The CDR3 extends over 16 amino acids. Trimming pared 0 bases from V and 4 bases from J, leaving 16 bases between.

This clone is a singleton in its sample. The chain employs TRBV5-1 and TRBJ2-2, with 8 bases that match TRBD2. V shed 7 bases, J shed 1 base, and the junction held 12 bases outside the gene matches. CDR3 length: 17 amino acids. Per the germline V gene, CDR1 is SGHRS and CDR2 is YFSETQ. The CDR3 reads CASRRSVLAENTGELFF. The CDR3 DNA sequence: TGCGCCAGCCGGAGGAGTGTACTAGCGGAGAACACCGGGGAGCTGTTTTTT.

V is TRBV6-6 and J is TRBJ2-1, with 8 bases aligning to TRBD2. Trimming removed 7 bases from V and 4 bases from J; junction bases left unmatched: 12. Germline CDR1 and CDR2: MNHNY and SVGAGI (reference sequence). The CDR3 spans 16 residues. CDR3: CASTLSGGGRYNEQFF. CDR3 in DNA: TGTGCCAGCACACTCAGCGGGGGCGGTAGGTACAATGAGCAGTTCTTC.

The J gene is TRBJ2-1, the V gene TRBV5-1, with 9 bases identical to TRBD2. The germline V gene has CDR1 SGHRS and CDR2 YFSETQ. Trimming removed 4 bases from V and 7 bases from J; junction bases left unmatched: 15. The CDR3 consists of 17 residues. The CDR3 reads CASSPSLGSGSLNEQFF. The CDR3 DNA reads TGCGCCAGCAGCCCCTCATTAGGTAGCGGGAGTCTAAATGAGCAGTTCTTC.

The gene calls are TRBV6-5 and TRBJ2-7; 10 bases match TRBD1. The ends lost 9 bases at V and 6 bases at J; junction bases unmatched: 5. Germline V gives CDR1 MNHEY, CDR2 SVGAGI. The CDR3 extends over 12 amino acids. CDR3 residues: CASRQGAREQYF. DNA for the CDR3: TGTGCCAGTAGACAGGGGGCTCGCGAGCAGTACTTC.

V and J are TRBV5-1 and TRBJ2-1; D gene ambiguous. V was trimmed by 3 bases and J by 0 bases, leaving 10 bases between them. The length of the CDR3 is 15 residues. Germline lookup yields CDR1 SGHRS and CDR2 YFSETQ. The CDR3 DNA reads TGCGCCAGCAGCTCTACTTCGAGCTCCTACAATGAGCAGTTCTTC. Translated: CASSSTSSSYNEQFF.

The genes are TRBV5-1 and TRBJ2-1; TRBD2 matches at 10 bases. The CDR3 length is 15 residues. The germline gives CDR1 SGHRS, CDR2 YFSETQ. V lost 4 bases and J lost 3; bases outside the gene matches: 4. The CDR3 is CASSRGTSVYNEQFF. The CDR3 bases are TGCGCCAGCAGCAGGGGGACTAGCGTCTACAATGAGCAGTTCTTC. The whole variable domain, remainder taken from reference TRBV5-1 and TRBJ2-1, is KAGVTQTPRYLIKTRGQQVTLSCSPISGHRSVSWYQQTPGQGLQFLFEYFSETQRNKGNFPGRFSGRQFSNSRSEMNVSTLELGDSALYLCASSRGTSVYNEQFFGPGTRLTVL.

The V and J genes are TRBV7-2 and TRBJ1-4; 7 positions agree with TRBD1. Germline V gives CDR1 SGHTA, CDR2 FQGNSA. The CDR3 contains 14 residues. Trimming at V came to 1 base and at J to 9 bases, leaving 5 bases not matched to a gene. CDR3 nucleotide sequence: TGTGCCAGCAGCTTAGAGCCAGGGGGGAAAAAACTGTTTTTT. Amino acid sequence: CASSLEPGGKKLFF.

A single count supports this clone. The V call is TRBV7-2, the J call TRBJ2-7; TRBD2 matches at 11 bases. This CDR3 is built from 15 residues. V gave up 5 bases and J gave up 3 bases; unmatched junction bases: 6. Germline values: CDR1 SGHTA, CDR2 FQGNSA. In DNA form, the CDR3 reads TGTGCCAGCAGCGATCTAGCGGGAGGCCTCTACGAGCAGTACTTC. As protein: CASSDLAGGLYEQYF.